These 29 T cell receptor beta chains share one sample of origin, sequenced in a study of cytomegalovirus exposure and HLA in healthy donors. The primer mix had 60 Vbeta and 13 Jbeta primers. The table came from immunoSEQ multiplex PCR; TCRdb's copy has only in-frame clones and leaves some out. The data show 200,000 to 250,000 clones, more than 60% seen once. The sample was PBMCs. Receptors originate from a woman under 40 in good health and CMV-seronegative.

This clone was seen only a few times. The chain uses TRBV6-5 and TRBJ1-1; tentative D call: TRBD1 (5 bases). Germline assignment: CDR1 MNHEY and CDR2 SVGAGI. Deletions cut 5 bases from V and 5 bases from J, with 9 bases between. The CDR3 totals 12 residues. The CDR3, as DNA: TGTGCCAGCAGTCCCTCAGGGACTGAAGCTTTCTTT. Protein sequence: CASSPSGTEAFF.

J is TRBJ2-1 and V is TRBV4-1, with 9 positions matching TRBD2. CDR1 is MGHRA and CDR2 is YSYEKL in the germline V gene. CDR3 length: 17 residues. The ends lost 0 bases at V and 4 bases at J; junction bases unmatched: 7. The CDR3 coding sequence is TGCGCCAGCAGCCAAGATCAGCTAGCGGGACTGTACAATGAGCAGTTCTTC. This codes for CASSQDQLAGLYNEQFF.

This clone was detected a few times. This chain joins TRBV29-1 and TRBJ2-7, with 7 bases fitting TRBD1. Germline V gene data show CDR1 as SQVTM and CDR2 as ANQGSEA. The CDR3 spans 13 residues. The J segment lost 6 bases and the V segment lost 1 base, leaving 6 bases of the junction unmatched. The CDR3 protein is CSVEGRQGVEQYF. The DNA of the CDR3 is TGCAGCGTTGAAGGGCGACAGGGTGTCGAGCAGTACTTC.

The chain couples TRBV9 to TRBJ2-2; 11 bases line up with TRBD2. This CDR3 is built from 16 residues. Germline lookup yields CDR1 SGDLS and CDR2 YYNGEE. J lost 5 bases, V lost 3 bases, and 6 bases had no gene match. DNA of the CDR3: TGTGCCAGCAGCGAGCTAGCGGGGGGCCGAACCGGGGAGCTGTTTTTT. This codes for CASSELAGGRTGELFF.

This clone has only one observation. V and J are TRBV6-5 and TRBJ1-1; unclear D gene. Germline V gene sequence: CDR1 MNHEY, CDR2 SVGAGI. The CDR3 contains 13 residues. V lost 2 bases, J lost 3 bases, and 7 bases lay in between. Here the CDR3 DNA reads TGTGCCAGCAGTTACGAGCTAGACACTGAAGCTTTCTTT. This translates into CASSYELDTEAFF.

The CDR3 protein is CASSPGDFLGYEQYF. CDR3 coding DNA: TGCGCCAGCAGCCCGGGGGACTTCCTAGGGTACGAGCAGTACTTC. The chain joins TRBV5-1 to TRBJ2-7; D perhaps matches TRBD2 (6 bases). V was trimmed by 4 bases and J by 4 bases, leaving 18 bases between them. There are 15 residues in the CDR3. The germline gives CDR1 SGHRS, CDR2 YFSETQ. Combining the CDR3 with reference TRBV5-1 and TRBJ2-7 gives the whole variable domain KAGVTQTPRYLIKTRGQQVTLSCSPISGHRSVSWYQQTPGQGLQFLFEYFSETQRNKGNFPGRFSGRQFSNSRSEMNVSTLELGDSALYLCASSPGDFLGYEQYFGPGTRLTVT.

This chain connects TRBV10-2 to TRBJ1-3; TRBD1 might be the D (5 bases). V was trimmed by 10 bases and J by 7 bases, leaving 17 bases between them. The CDR3 is 13 residues long. Germline loops: CDR1 WSHSY, CDR2 SAAADI. The CDR3 nucleotides read TGCGCCAACCCCAGGGTCCCGAGGAACACCATATATTTT. It specifies CANPRVPRNTIYF.

The chain uses TRBV7-9 and TRBJ1-6; the D is unclear. Germline lookup yields CDR1 SEHNR and CDR2 FQNEAQ (reference sequence). V lost 4 bases to trimming and J lost 6 bases, with 7 bases between them. The CDR3 contains 13 residues. CDR3 in DNA: TGTGCCAGCAGCTCAAACTTTAATTCACCCCTCCACTTT. As protein: CASSSNFNSPLHF.

This rearrangement joins TRBV5-1 to TRBJ1-1; TRBD1 might be the D (5 bases). The CDR3 is 15 residues long. The V end lost 4 bases, the J end lost 1 base, and 14 bases lay between the germline ends. CDR1 and CDR2 from the germline V gene are SGHRS and YFSETQ. CDR3 sequence reads: CASSPLGHTNTEAFF. DNA of the CDR3: TGCGCCAGCAGCCCCCTGGGGCATACGAACACTGAAGCTTTCTTT. Complete variable domain (other parts from reference TRBV5-1 and TRBJ1-1): KAGVTQTPRYLIKTRGQQVTLSCSPISGHRSVSWYQQTPGQGLQFLFEYFSETQRNKGNFPGRFSGRQFSNSRSEMNVSTLELGDSALYLCASSPLGHTNTEAFFGQGTRLTVV.

This rearrangement joins TRBV15 to TRBJ2-7; D is perhaps TRBD2 (5 bases). Trimming removed 5 bases at V and 3 bases at J, with 8 bases between. CDR3 length equals 12 residues. Germline V gene lookup returns CDR1 LNHNV and CDR2 YYDKDF (reference sequence). The CDR3 DNA sequence: TGTGCCACCAGCCTAGCTTACTACGAGCAGTACTTC. Translated, it gives CATSLAYYEQYF.

The V call is TRBV9, the J call TRBJ2-5; TRBD2 matches at 8 bases. Trimming took 3 bases from V and 4 from J; bases not matched to a gene: 11. The CDR3 length is 16 residues. Germline V gives CDR1 SGDLS, CDR2 YYNGEE. The CDR3 region is CASSAPAREVGETQYF. In DNA form, the CDR3 reads TGTGCCAGCAGCGCCCCCGCGCGGGAGGTTGGAGAGACCCAGTACTTC.

The J gene is TRBJ2-1, the V gene TRBV2; D perhaps matches TRBD1 (5 bases). Trimming cost V 1 base and J 7 bases, with 11 bases left between them. This CDR3 spans 14 amino acids. Germline CDR1 SNHLY, CDR2 FYNNEI. Here the CDR3 DNA reads TGTGCCAGCAGTGAAGGGGCAGGGCGGAATGAGCAGTTCTTC. Amino acids: CASSEGAGRNEQFF.

The chain couples TRBV5-6 to TRBJ2-3, with 8 bases that match TRBD2. V was clipped by 0 bases and J by 5 bases; unmatched bases: 5. The CDR3 sequence is 15 residues long. Germline CDR1 reads SGHDT; CDR2 reads YYEEEE. CDR3: CASSLAGGPGDTQYF. In DNA form, the CDR3 reads TGTGCCAGCAGCTTGGCGGGGGGGCCGGGAGATACGCAGTATTTT.

With regard to this clone: The same CDR3 is also encoded by other DNA sequences in this sample. The CDR3 DNA reads as TGCAGTGCACGGAGGGACACTGAAGCTTTCTTT. The encoded protein is CSARRDTEAFF. The chain links TRBV20-1 to TRBJ1-1; D not certain. The CDR3 runs 11 residues. V shed 6 bases and J shed 3 bases, with 8 bases lying between them. Per the germline V gene, CDR1 is DFQATT and CDR2 is SNEGSKA (reference sequence).

The V gene is TRBV6-5, the J gene TRBJ1-2, with a possible D match to TRBD1 (5 bases). V was clipped by 6 bases and J by 6 bases, with 8 bases between them. The CDR3 covers 11 residues. CDR1 MNHEY and CDR2 SVGAGI come from the germline V gene. The CDR3: CASRETDGYTF. The CDR3 DNA reads as TGTGCCAGCAGGGAGACAGATGGCTACACCTTC.

This chain uses TRBV19 with TRBJ1-6, with D possibly being TRBD1 (5 bases). Looked up from germline, CDR1 is LNHDA and CDR2 is SQIVND (reference sequence). The CDR3 has 14 amino acids. V lost 3 bases, J lost 9 bases, and 12 bases lay in between. The DNA for the CDR3 is TGTGCCAGTAGTATCGGGACTGTCACTTCACCCCTCCACTTT. Protein: CASSIGTVTSPLHF.

The table lists this clone with a few counts. The rearrangement joins TRBV27 to TRBJ2-7; TRBD1 matches at 8 bases. CDR1 and CDR2 (germline): MNHEY, SMNVEV (reference sequence). The CDR3 totals 15 residues. V lost 0 bases and J lost 4; bases outside the gene matches: 5. The CDR3 nucleotides read TGTGCCAGCAGTTTATCATCTACAGGGGGATACGAGCAGTACTTC. This gives the protein CASSLSSTGGYEQYF.

This clone was seen a few times. The chain carries TRBV30 and TRBJ1-5, with D possibly TRBD1 on 6 matching bases. V lost 1 base and J 1 base, leaving 11 bases between the germline ends. The CDR3 runs 15 residues. Looked up from germline, CDR1 is GTSNPN and CDR2 is SVGIG (reference sequence). CDR3 in amino acids: CAWSGGGRSNQPQHF. Here the CDR3 DNA reads TGTGCCTGGAGTGGGGGGGGCAGAAGCAATCAGCCCCAGCATTTT. The full variable domain, rest sourced from reference TRBV30 and TRBJ1-5, is SQTIHQWPATLVQPVGSPLSLECTVEGTSNPNLYWYRQAAGRGLQLLFYSVGIGQISSEVPQNLSASRPQDRQFILSSKKLLLSDSGFYLCAWSGGGRSNQPQHFGDGTRLSIL.

The chain recombines TRBV4-1 with TRBJ1-1; D unclear. The germline gives CDR1 MGHRA, CDR2 YSYEKL. With 1 base removed from V and 5 bases from J, the gap between germline ends came to 23 bases. The CDR3 sequence is 18 residues long. The CDR3 protein is CASSQVGSGGGRETEAFF. The CDR3 DNA is TGCGCCAGCAGCCAAGTGGGGTCGGGAGGAGGAAGGGAGACTGAAGCTTTCTTT.

This rearrangement joins TRBV27 to TRBJ1-4; D remains unclear. Trimming shortened V by 4 bases and J by 6 bases, and 15 bases separated the two germline ends. The CDR3 length is 15 residues. The germline V gene encodes CDR1 MNHEY and CDR2 SMNVEV (reference sequence). For the CDR3, the DNA is TGTGCCAGCAGTTACAAGGAGGGAGTGGATGAAAAACTGTTTTTT. Amino acids: CASSYKEGVDEKLFF. Using reference TRBV27 and TRBJ1-4 for the parts outside the CDR3, the full variable domain is EAQVTQNPRYLITVTGKKLTVTCSQNMNHEYMSWYRQDPGLGLRQIYYSMNVEVTDKGDVPEGYKVSRKEKRNFPLILESPSPNQTSLYFCASSYKEGVDEKLFFGSGTQLSVL.

The chain links TRBV7-9 to TRBJ1-1; D is uncertain. This CDR3 has 15 amino acids. Germline V lookup: CDR1 SEHNR, CDR2 FQNEAQ (reference sequence). Trimming removed 5 bases from V and 1 base from J, with 14 bases in between. The CDR3 nucleotides read TGTGCCAGCAGCCCAGATTGGGCCCCGAACACTGAAGCTTTCTTT. Its translation: CASSPDWAPNTEAFF.

The sample holds a few counts of this clone. V gene TRBV6-4 combines with J gene TRBJ2-1; possible D gene TRBD2, 6 bases. The CDR3 spans 15 residues. With 0 bases removed from V and 5 bases from J, the gap between germline ends came to 11 bases. Germline loops: CDR1 MRHNA, CDR2 SNTAGT. CDR3 region: CASSDSASEHNEQFF. In nucleotides, the CDR3 is TGTGCCAGCAGTGACTCCGCTAGCGAACACAATGAGCAGTTCTTC.

J is TRBJ2-3 and V is TRBV7-2, with D tentatively TRBD1 (5 bases). Germline V lookup: CDR1 SGHTA, CDR2 FQGNSA. V dropped 5 bases and J dropped 4 bases, with 13 bases sitting between them. The CDR3 spans 14 residues. As DNA, the CDR3 is TGTGCCAGCAGCGCACGCAGGGTTTCAGATACGCAGTATTTT. It codes for CASSARRVSDTQYF.

The V gene is TRBV6-5, the J gene TRBJ1-2; no reliable D call. This CDR3 region has 15 residues. From germline, CDR1 is MNHEY and CDR2 SVGAGI. Trimming took 0 bases from V and 6 from J, leaving 14 bases between them. The CDR3 region is CASSYSRGIEDGYTF. The DNA for the CDR3 is TGTGCCAGCAGTTACTCTCGAGGGATTGAGGATGGCTACACCTTC.

The chain is built from TRBV6-5 and TRBJ1-2; TRBD1 matches 7 bases. There are 15 residues in the CDR3. The junction had 11 bases not matched to a gene; V was cut back by 5 bases and J by 5 bases. Germline assignment: CDR1 MNHEY and CDR2 SVGAGI. The CDR3 DNA follows: TGTGCCAGCAGTGCGGGGGGACAGTCGACTTATGGCTACACCTTC. Amino acids: CASSAGGQSTYGYTF.

V is TRBV6-1 and J is TRBJ2-1; TRBD2 might be the D (5 bases). Trimming took 6 bases from V and 4 from J, leaving 10 bases between them. Germline V gene sequence: CDR1 MNHNS, CDR2 SASEGT. CDR3 length equals 13 residues. CDR3 protein: CASRPGLYNEQFF. The CDR3 DNA sequence: TGTGCCAGCAGGCCCGGACTGTACAATGAGCAGTTCTTC.

The sample holds a few counts of this clone. The chain couples TRBV29-1 to TRBJ2-1, with D possibly matching TRBD1 (5 bases). The V gene lost 2 bases and the J gene lost 5 bases, with 10 bases spanning the gap. CDR3 size: 13 residues. Per germline, CDR1 SQVTM and CDR2 ANQGSEA. CDR3 DNA: TGCAGCGTTGAAACCCCCAGGGACAATGAGCAGTTCTTC. This codes for CSVETPRDNEQFF.

The rearrangement joins TRBV2 to TRBJ1-2, with D maybe TRBD1 (6 bases). Germline V gene data show CDR1 as SNHLY and CDR2 as FYNNEI. V lost 8 bases to trimming and J lost 2 bases, with 15 bases between them. This CDR3 has 14 residues. Here the CDR3 reads CASRPGTSNYGYTF. In DNA form, the CDR3 reads TGTGCCAGCCGCCCGGGGACATCCAACTATGGCTACACCTTC.

This chain links TRBV6-6 with TRBJ1-5, with a tentative D call TRBD1 (6 bases). Germline CDR1 and CDR2: MNHNY and SVGAGI (reference sequence). Trimming shortened V by 5 bases and J by 5 bases, and 10 bases separated the two germline ends. The CDR3 loop spans 13 amino acids. CDR3 nucleotides: TGTGCCAGCAGTACAGGGTCTTATCAGCCCCAGCATTTT. It translates to CASSTGSYQPQHF.